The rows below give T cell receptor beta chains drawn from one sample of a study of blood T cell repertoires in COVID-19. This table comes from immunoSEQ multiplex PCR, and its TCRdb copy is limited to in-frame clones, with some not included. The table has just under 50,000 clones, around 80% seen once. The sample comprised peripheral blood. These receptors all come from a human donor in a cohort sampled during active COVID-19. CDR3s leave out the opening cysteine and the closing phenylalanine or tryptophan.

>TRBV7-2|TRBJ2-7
ASSLPPRDRVVHEQY
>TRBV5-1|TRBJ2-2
ASSFRGSGSENTGELF
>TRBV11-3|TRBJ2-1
ASSLGASGSVDEQF
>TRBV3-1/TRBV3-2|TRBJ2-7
ASSQVGLEQY
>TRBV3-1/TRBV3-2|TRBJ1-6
ASSQAPGVSSYNSPLH
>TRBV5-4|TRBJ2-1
ASSSRSGRADNEQF
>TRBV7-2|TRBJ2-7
ASSLDRGLYYEQY
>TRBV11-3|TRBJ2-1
ASSFGTDSYNEQF
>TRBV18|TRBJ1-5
ASSPERQPQH
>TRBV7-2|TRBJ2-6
ASRPVQGAPGANVLT
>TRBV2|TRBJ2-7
ASSEDSGGPYEQY
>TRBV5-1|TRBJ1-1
AKHQGGLNTEAF
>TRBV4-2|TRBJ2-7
ASSRTTSGTSRGTEQY
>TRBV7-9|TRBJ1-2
ASSLKGANYGYT
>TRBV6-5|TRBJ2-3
ASRISRGPDTQY
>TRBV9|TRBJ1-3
ASSPGGNSGNTIY
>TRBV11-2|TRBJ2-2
ASSLERVFGELF
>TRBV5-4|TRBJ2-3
ASSLATGQGDTQY
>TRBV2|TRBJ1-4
ASRDTGASNEKLF
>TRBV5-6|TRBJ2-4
ASSRDSTLAKNIQY
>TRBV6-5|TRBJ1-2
ASSRRDRDGGYT
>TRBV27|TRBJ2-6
ASSLTGGPAGANVLT
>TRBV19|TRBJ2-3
ASSLDSSTDTQY
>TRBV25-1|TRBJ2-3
ASSEGLAFDTDTQY
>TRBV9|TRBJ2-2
ASSVGRDSNTGELF
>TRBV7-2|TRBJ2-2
ASSLAIGSVAGELF